Below are 9 T cell receptor beta chains sequenced from a single sample in a study of blood T cell repertoires in COVID-19 (dated by TCRdb to 2019 to 2021). The method was the immunoSEQ multiplex PCR assay. This is the immuneACCESS table as TCRdb keeps it, with only in-frame sequences that have V and J called. A part of the clones is gone; compared with another copy, unresolved V genes explain less than half, and the rest is unexplained. This sample gives around 200,000 clones in total; approximately 84% of them show up just once. The top ten clones comprise 4.5% to 5% of the sample. The sequencing sample was made of peripheral blood. The receptors originated from a woman of 80 years or more with acute or convalescent COVID-19.

The rearrangement joins TRBV19 to TRBJ1-6; 8 nucleotides line up with TRBD1. Germline-derived CDR1 and CDR2 are LNHDA and SQIVND (reference sequence). With V trimmed by 4 bases and J by 9 bases, 8 bases remained unmatched. This CDR3 has 15 amino acids. The CDR3 DNA follows: TGTGCCAGTAGTACCGCAAGCACAGGGGGTTCACCCCTCCACTTT. Amino acids: CASSTASTGGSPLHF.

This chain joins TRBV28 and TRBJ1-5; possibly TRBD1 for D (6 bases). Trimming removed 6 bases at V and 6 bases at J, with 21 bases between. CDR3 length: 16 amino acids. From germline, CDR1 is MDHEN and CDR2 SYDVKM. The CDR3 protein is CASSPRSGVSGQPQHF. CDR3 DNA sequence: TGTGCCAGCAGCCCGAGATCAGGGGTTTCAGGTCAGCCCCAGCATTTT.

V gene TRBV5-6 combines with J gene TRBJ1-2; no reliable D call. V was shortened by 2 bases and J by 4 bases, with 9 bases between the two germline ends. The CDR3 covers 13 residues. Germline V gene lookup returns CDR1 SGHDT and CDR2 YYEEEE. CDR3 protein: CASSLGLSYGYTF. The CDR3 nucleotides read TGTGCCAGCAGCTTAGGACTGTCCTATGGCTACACCTTC.

The V and J genes are TRBV5-1 and TRBJ1-2; 9 positions agree with TRBD1. CDR1 SGHRS and CDR2 YFSETQ come from the germline V gene. After removal of 3 bases from V and 6 bases from J, the junction contained 9 bases not matched to a gene. There are 15 residues in the CDR3. The CDR3 sequence: CASSSGTGRGDGYTF. As DNA, the CDR3 is TGCGCCAGCAGCTCCGGGACAGGGAGGGGTGATGGCTACACCTTC.

The count of this clone is one. The chain joins TRBV11-1 to TRBJ1-6; D remains unclear. Trimming pared 5 bases from V and 14 bases from J, leaving 19 bases between. Germline-derived CDR1 and CDR2 are SGHAT and FQDESV (reference sequence). This CDR3 spans 14 amino acids. CDR3 DNA sequence: TGTGCCAGCAGCCCGGGTCTTCGAACATCATCCCTCCACTTT. As protein: CASSPGLRTSSLHF. Full variable domain (missing parts from reference TRBV11-1 and TRBJ1-6): EAEVAQSPRYKITEKSQAVAFWCDPISGHATLYWYRQILGQGPELLVQFQDESVVDDSQLPKDRFSAERLKGVDSTLKIQPAELGDSAMYLCASSPGLRTSSLHFGNGTRLTVT.

This chain uses TRBV18 with TRBJ1-2, with 8 positions matching TRBD1. This CDR3 comprises 13 residues. Unmatched junction bases numbered 5, after V lost 5 bases and J lost 6 bases. Germline V gene sequence: CDR1 KGHSH, CDR2 LQKENI. CDR3 nucleotide sequence: TGTGCCAGCTCAAACGACAGGGGAGATGGCTACACCTTC. Protein product: CASSNDRGDGYTF. The variable domain in full, with the rest retrieved from reference TRBV18 and TRBJ1-2, is NAGVMQNPRHLVRRRGQEARLRCSPMKGHSHVYWYRQLPEEGLKFMVYLQKENIIDESGMPKERFSAEFPKEGPSILRIQQVVRGDSAAYFCASSNDRGDGYTFGSGTRLTVV.

The chain is built from TRBV24-1 and TRBJ1-1; a possible D gene is TRBD1 (5 bases). V was clipped by 9 bases and J by 0 bases, with 10 bases between them. The CDR3 spans 13 residues. In germline, CDR1 is KGHDR, CDR2 SFDVKD. CDR3 protein: CATLGLMNTEAFF. DNA for the CDR3: TGTGCCACCTTGGGACTAATGAACACTGAAGCTTTCTTT.

The chain joins TRBV5-1 to TRBJ1-1, with D uncertain. The V end was cut by 0 bases, the J end by 4 bases, with 13 bases between. Germline lookup yields CDR1 SGHRS and CDR2 YFSETQ. The CDR3 covers 15 residues. The CDR3 spells CASSLAGAGGTEAFF. CDR3 coding DNA: TGCGCCAGCAGCTTGGCGGGTGCGGGCGGCACTGAAGCTTTCTTT.

The CDR3 sequence is CASSQSRSNQPQHF. The CDR3 DNA reads as TGCGCCAGCAGTCAATCGCGGAGCAATCAGCCCCAGCATTTT. The V gene is TRBV23-1, the J gene TRBJ1-5; D unclear. TRBV23-1 carries the ORF label, with uncertain function. The CDR3 totals 14 residues. V dropped 0 bases and J dropped 1 base, with 4 bases sitting between them.